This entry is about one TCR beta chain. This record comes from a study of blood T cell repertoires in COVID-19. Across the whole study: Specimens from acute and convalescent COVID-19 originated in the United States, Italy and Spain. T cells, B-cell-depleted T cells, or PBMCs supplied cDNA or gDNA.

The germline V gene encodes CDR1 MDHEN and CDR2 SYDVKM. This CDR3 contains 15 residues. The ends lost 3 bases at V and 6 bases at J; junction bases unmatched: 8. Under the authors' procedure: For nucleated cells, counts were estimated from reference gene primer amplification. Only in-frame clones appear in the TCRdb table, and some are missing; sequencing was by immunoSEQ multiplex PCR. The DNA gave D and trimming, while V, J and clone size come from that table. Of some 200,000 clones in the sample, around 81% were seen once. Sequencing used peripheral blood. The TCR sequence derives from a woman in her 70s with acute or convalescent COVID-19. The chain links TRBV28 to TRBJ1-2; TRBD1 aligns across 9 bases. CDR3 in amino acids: CASSFYGGQGDGYTF. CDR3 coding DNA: TGTGCCAGCAGTTTTTACGGGGGACAGGGTGATGGCTACACCTTC.